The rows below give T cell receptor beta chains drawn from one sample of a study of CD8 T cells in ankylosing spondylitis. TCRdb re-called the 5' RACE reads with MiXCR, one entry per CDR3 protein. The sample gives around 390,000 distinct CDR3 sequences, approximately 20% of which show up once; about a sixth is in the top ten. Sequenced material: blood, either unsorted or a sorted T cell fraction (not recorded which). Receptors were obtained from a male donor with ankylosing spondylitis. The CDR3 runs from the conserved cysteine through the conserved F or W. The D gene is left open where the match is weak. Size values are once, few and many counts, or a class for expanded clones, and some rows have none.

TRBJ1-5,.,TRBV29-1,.,TGCAGCGTTGGGAGGGGACGGGATCAGCCCCAGCATTTT,CSVGRGRDQPQHF
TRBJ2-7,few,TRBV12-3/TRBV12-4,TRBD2,TGTGCCAGCACCGTGACTAGCGGGGGATCCTACGAGCAGTACTTC,CASTVTSGGSYEQYF
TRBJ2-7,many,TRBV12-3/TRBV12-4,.,TGTGCCAGCTGGAGGAGACGGGAGTCCGAGCAGTACTTC,CASWRRRESEQYF
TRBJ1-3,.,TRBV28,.,TGTGCCAGCCGCACCGGGAACTCTGGAAACACCATATATTTT,CASRTGNSGNTIYF
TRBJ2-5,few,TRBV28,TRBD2,TGTGCCAGCAGTTTGGGGGGACTAGCACCAAAGACCCAGTACTTC,CASSLGGLAPKTQYF
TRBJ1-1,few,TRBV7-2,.,TGTGCCAGCAGCCCCGGGGGCGGGCGCCGGGACACTGAAGCTTTCTTT,CASSPGGGRRDTEAFF
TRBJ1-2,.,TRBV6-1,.,TGTGCCATCGACCCGAACTATGGCTACACCTTC,CAIDPNYGYTF
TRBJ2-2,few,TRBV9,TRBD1,TGTGCCAGCAGCGCACAGGGGGCGCGGGAGCTGTTTTTT,CASSAQGARELFF
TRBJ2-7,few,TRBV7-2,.,TGTGCCAGCAGCCCGCCGACAAGTTACTCCTACGAGCAGTACTTC,CASSPPTSYSYEQYF
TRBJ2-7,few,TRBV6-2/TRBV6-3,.,TGTGCCAGCAGTTACGCGGGCCCTGAGACACTGAAAGCGGTCGCCTTCTACGAGCAGTACTTC,CASSYAGPETLKAVAFYEQYF